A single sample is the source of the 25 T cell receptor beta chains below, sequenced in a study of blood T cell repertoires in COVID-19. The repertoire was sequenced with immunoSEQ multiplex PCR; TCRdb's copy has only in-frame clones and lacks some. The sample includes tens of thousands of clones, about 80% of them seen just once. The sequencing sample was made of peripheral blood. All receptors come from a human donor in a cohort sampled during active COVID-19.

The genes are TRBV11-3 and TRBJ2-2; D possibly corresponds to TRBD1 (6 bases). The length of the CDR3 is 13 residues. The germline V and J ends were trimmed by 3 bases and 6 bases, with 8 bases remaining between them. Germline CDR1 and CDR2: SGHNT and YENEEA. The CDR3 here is CASSFRGAGELFF. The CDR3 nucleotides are TGTGCCAGCAGCTTCAGGGGAGCCGGGGAGCTGTTTTTT.

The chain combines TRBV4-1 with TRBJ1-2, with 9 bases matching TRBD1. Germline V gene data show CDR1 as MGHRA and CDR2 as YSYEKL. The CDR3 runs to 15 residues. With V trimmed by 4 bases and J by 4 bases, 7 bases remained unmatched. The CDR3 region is CASSLSGQGSYGYTF. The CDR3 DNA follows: TGCGCCAGCAGCCTTTCGGGACAGGGAAGCTATGGCTACACCTTC.

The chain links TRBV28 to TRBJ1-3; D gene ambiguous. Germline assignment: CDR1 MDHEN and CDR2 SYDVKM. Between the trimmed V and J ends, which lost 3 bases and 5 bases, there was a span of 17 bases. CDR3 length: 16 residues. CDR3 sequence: CASSFSGAGSRNTIYF. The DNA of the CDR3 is TGTGCCAGCAGTTTTTCGGGAGCCGGTAGTCGAAACACCATATATTTT.

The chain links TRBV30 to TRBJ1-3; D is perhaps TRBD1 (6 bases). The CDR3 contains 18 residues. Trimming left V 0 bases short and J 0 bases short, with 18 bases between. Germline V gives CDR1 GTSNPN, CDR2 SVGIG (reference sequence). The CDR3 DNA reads TGTGCCTGGAGTGTACTGGTGACAGGTCAGAGCTCTGGAAACACCATATATTTT. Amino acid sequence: CAWSVLVTGQSSGNTIYF.

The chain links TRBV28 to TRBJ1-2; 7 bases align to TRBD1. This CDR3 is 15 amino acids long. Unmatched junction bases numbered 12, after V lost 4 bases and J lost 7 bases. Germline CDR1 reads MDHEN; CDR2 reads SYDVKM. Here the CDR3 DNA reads TGTGCCAGCAGTTCGTGGACAGGAGTGTTTAGTGGCTACACCTTC. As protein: CASSSWTGVFSGYTF.

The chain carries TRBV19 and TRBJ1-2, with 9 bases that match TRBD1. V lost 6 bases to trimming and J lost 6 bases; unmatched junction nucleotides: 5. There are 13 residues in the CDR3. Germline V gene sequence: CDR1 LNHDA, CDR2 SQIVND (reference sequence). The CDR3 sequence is CASRGDRVDGYTF. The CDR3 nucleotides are TGTGCCAGTAGGGGGGACAGGGTCGATGGCTACACCTTC.

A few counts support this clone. CDR3 in DNA: TGTGCCAGCAGCAGAACAGGGGGCACAGATACGCAGTATTTT. This sequence encodes CASSRTGGTDTQYF. The chain has TRBV2 and TRBJ2-3, with 7 bases aligning to TRBD1. The CDR3 extends over 14 amino acids. The J segment lost 1 base and the V segment lost 6 bases, leaving 4 bases of the junction unmatched. The germline CDR1 and CDR2 sequences are SNHLY and FYNNEI.

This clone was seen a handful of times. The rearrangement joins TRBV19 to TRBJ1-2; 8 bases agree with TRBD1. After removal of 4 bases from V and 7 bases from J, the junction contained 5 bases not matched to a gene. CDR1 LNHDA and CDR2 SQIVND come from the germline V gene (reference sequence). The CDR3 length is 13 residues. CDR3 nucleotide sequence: TGTGCCAGTAGTAGTTCCGGGACAGGTGGCTACACCTTC. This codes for CASSSSGTGGYTF.

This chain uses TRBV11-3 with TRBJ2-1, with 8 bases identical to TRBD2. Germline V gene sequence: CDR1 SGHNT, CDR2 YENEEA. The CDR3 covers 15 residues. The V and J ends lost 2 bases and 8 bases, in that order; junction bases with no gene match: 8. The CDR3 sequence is CASSLSGSRVHEQFF. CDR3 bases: TGTGCCAGCAGCTTAAGCGGGAGTCGGGTCCATGAGCAGTTCTTC. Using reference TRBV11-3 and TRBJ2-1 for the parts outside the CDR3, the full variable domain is EAGVVQSPRYKIIEKKQPVAFWCNPISGHNTLYWYLQNLGQGPELLIRYENEEAVDDSQLPKDRFSAERLKGVDSTLKIQPAELGDSAVYLCASSLSGSRVHEQFFGPGTRLTVL.

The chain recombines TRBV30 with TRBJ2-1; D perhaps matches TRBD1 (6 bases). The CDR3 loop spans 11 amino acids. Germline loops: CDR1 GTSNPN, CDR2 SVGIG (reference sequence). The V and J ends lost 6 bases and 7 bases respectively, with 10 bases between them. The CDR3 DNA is TGTGCCTGCCCTAGGGGGAATGAGCAGTTCTTC. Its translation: CACPRGNEQFF.

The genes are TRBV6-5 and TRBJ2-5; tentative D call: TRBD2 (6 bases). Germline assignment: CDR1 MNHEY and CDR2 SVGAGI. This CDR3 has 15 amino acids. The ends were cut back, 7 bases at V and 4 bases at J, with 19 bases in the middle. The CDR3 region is CASTSTRLGGETQYF. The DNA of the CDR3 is TGTGCCAGCACCTCGACTAGACTGGGGGGAGAGACCCAGTACTTC.

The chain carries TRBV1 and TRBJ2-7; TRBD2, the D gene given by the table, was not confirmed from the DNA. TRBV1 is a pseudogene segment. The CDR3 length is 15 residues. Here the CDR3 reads CTSSQDQRPTYEQYF. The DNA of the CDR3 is TGCACCAGCAGCCAAGATCAGCGTCCGACCTACGAGCAGTACTTC.

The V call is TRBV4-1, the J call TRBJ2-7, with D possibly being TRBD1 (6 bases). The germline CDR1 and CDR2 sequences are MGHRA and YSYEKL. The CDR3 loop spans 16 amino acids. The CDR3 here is CASSQDSAALRTAAHV. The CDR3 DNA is TGCGCCAGCAGCCAAGATTCTGCCGCCCTCAGGACAGCTGCTCACGTC.

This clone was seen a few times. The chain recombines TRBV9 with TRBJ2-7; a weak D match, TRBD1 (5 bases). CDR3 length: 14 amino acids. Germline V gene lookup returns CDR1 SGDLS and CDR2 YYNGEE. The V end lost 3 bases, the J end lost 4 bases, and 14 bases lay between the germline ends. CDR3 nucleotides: TGTGCCAGCAGCGAGGACATTTTGGGTTACGAGCAGTACTTC. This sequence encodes CASSEDILGYEQYF. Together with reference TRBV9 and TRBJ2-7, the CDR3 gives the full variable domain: DSGVTQTPKHLITATGQRVTLRCSPRSGDLSVYWYQQSLDQGLQFLIQYYNGEERAKGNILERFSAQQFPDLHSELNLSSLELGDSALYFCASSEDILGYEQYFGPGTRLTVT.

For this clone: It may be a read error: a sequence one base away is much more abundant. The CDR3 nucleotides read TGTGCCAGCAGCTTGGATTGGGCGGGGGGCTGGGGGGGGGACACTGAAGCTTTCTTT. As protein: CASSLDWAGGWGGDTEAFF. J is TRBJ1-1 and V is TRBV5-5; D is perhaps TRBD1 (6 bases). Germline V gene sequence: CDR1 SGHKS, CDR2 YYEKEE (reference sequence). The CDR3 length is 19 residues. The V end lost 0 bases, the J end lost 3 bases, and 24 bases lay between the germline ends.

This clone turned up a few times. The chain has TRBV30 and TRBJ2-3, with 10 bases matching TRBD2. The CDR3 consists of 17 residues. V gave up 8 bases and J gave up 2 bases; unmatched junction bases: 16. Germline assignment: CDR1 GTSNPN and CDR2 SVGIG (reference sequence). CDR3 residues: CAHGKAGGLVTTDTQYF. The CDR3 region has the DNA TGTGCCCATGGTAAAGCGGGGGGGCTTGTTACCACAGATACGCAGTATTTT.

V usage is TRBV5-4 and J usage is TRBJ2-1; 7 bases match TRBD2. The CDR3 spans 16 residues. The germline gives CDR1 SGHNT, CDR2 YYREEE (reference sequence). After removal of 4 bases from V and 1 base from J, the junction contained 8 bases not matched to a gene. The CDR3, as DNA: TGTGCCAGCAGCGTGAGCGGGGTCGGGTCCTACAATGAGCAGTTCTTC. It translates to CASSVSGVGSYNEQFF.

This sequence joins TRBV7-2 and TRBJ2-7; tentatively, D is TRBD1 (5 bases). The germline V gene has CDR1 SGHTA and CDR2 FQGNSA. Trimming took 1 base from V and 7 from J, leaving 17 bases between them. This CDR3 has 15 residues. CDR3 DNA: TGTGCCAGCAGCTTAGTTTTTAAGCCTTCAGGGGAGCAGTACTTC. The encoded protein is CASSLVFKPSGEQYF.

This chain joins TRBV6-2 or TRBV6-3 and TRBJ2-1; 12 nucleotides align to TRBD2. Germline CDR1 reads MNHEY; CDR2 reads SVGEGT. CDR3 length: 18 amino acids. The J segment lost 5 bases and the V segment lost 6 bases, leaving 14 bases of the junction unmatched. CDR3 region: CASSLRTSGASINNEQFF. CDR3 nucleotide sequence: TGTGCCAGCAGCCTGCGGACTAGCGGGGCGAGCATTAACAATGAGCAGTTCTTC.

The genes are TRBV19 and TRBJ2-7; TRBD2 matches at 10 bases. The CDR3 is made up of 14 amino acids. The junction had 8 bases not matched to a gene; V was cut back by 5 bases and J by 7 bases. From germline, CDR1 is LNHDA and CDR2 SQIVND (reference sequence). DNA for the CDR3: TGTGCCAGTAGTCGCCTAGCGGGGGTCTGGGAGCAGTACTTC. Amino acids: CASSRLAGVWEQYF.

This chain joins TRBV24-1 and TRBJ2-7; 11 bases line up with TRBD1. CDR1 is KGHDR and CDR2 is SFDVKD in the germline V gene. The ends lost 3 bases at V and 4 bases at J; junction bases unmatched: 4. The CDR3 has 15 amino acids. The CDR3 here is CATSDPGQGVYEQYF. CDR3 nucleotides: TGTGCCACCAGTGATCCGGGACAGGGGGTGTACGAGCAGTACTTC.

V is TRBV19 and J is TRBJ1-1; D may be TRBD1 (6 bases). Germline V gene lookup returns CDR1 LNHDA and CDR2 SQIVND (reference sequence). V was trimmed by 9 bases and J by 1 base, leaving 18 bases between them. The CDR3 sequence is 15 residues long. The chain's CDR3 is CASNQPRGQNTEAFF. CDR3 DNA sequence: TGTGCCAGCAATCAACCCAGGGGACAGAACACTGAAGCTTTCTTT.

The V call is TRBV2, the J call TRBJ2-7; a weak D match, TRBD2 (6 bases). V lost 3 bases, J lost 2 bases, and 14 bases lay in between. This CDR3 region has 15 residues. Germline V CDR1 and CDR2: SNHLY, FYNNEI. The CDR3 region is CASSDIGLRAYEQYF. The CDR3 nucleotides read TGTGCCAGCAGTGATATAGGACTAAGGGCCTACGAGCAGTACTTC.

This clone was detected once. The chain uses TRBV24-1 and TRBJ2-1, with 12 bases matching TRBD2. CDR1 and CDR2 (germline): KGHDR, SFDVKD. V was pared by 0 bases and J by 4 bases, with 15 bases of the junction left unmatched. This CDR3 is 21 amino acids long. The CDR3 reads CATSDLPRRASGRDGYNEQFF. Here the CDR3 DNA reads TGTGCCACCAGTGATTTGCCCCGGAGGGCTAGCGGGAGGGATGGGTACAATGAGCAGTTCTTC.

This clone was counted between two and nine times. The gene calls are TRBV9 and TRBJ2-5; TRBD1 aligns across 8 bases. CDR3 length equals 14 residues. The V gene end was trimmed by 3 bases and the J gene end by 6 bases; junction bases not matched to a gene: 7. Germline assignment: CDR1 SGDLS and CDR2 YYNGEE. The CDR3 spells CASSAPDRGKTQYF. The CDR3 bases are TGTGCCAGCAGCGCGCCCGACAGGGGCAAGACCCAGTACTTC.